This T cell receptor beta chain was obtained from a study of a mutant IDH1 vaccine in newly diagnosed glioma. Study at large: Vaccine administration was initiated 4-6 weeks following radiotherapy alone, or with temozolomide cycles. Every participant had undergone radiotherapy, temozolomide, or both before, and most underwent both.

Concerning this clone: What it binds is not known.

This CDR3 comprises 13 residues. V was trimmed by 1 base and J by 5 bases, leaving 6 bases between them. Germline lookup yields CDR1 SEHNR and CDR2 FQNEAQ (reference sequence). Time point indicated: week 35, safety follow-up. Vaccination used 300 ug of mutant IDH1 20-mer peptide per dose, with topical imiquimod. Each donor presented with a new WHO grade 3 or 4 astrocytoma that tested IDH1-mutant and showed ATRX loss. The table came from immunoSEQ multiplex PCR; TCRdb's copy has only in-frame clones and leaves some out. The repertoire holds 34,000 or so clones, with more than 75% as singletons. The receptor comes from a man aged 25 to 45 with glioma. The sample consisted of PBMCs, taken from a glioma patient whose treatment included an IDH1 peptide vaccine. This sequence joins TRBV7-9 and TRBJ2-1; the D gene is possibly TRBD1 (6 bases). Here the CDR3 DNA reads TGTGCCAGCAGCTTAGGGACAGACAATGAGCAGTTCTTC. This gives the protein CASSLGTDNEQFF.